This T cell receptor beta chain was captured by sequencing in a study of T cells after yellow fever vaccination. The CDR3 contains 15 residues. Trimming removed 6 bases at V and 2 bases at J, with 17 bases between. CDR1 and CDR2 from the germline V gene are MNHEY and SVGAGI. Each CDR3 protein gets one entry after TCRdb re-called the 5' RACE reads with MiXCR. The sample contains some 350,000 distinct CDR3 sequences, roughly 4.3% of which appear only once. Study-level results: A faster peak, day 5 versus 15, was reached by the weaker secondary response.

The table lists this clonotype with a few counts. Its antigen is currently unknown. This specimen consisted of PBMCs, obtained 5 days after the yellow fever booster vaccination. The sequence derives from a man between 18 and 29 years old who received the YFV17D yellow fever vaccine. The V and J genes are TRBV6-5 and TRBJ2-7; D may be TRBD1 (6 bases). The CDR3 is CASSKRPDSAYEQYV. The CDR3 bases are TGTGCCAGCAGCAAGAGGCCGGACAGCGCCTACGAGCAGTACGTC.